The rows below give T cell receptor beta chains drawn from one sample of a study of blood T cells in healthy people across ages. MiXCR, applied by TCRdb to the 5' RACE reads, yields one record per CDR3 protein. The sample holds about 1.4 million distinct CDR3 sequences, 59% seen once. The sequenced sample consisted of blood. Receptors originate from a man aged 18 to 29 in good health. Both conserved end residues are part of each CDR3. Each record gives: V gene, J gene, D gene, clone size, CDR3 protein, CDR3 DNA. A D gene is named only where the DNA matches it firmly. Only part of the rows carry a size: once, few, many, or a class if the clone is expanded.

TRBV6-2/TRBV6-3	TRBJ1-4	.	.	CASSLQENEKLFF	TGTGCCAGCAGCCTACAGGAGAATGAAAAACTGTTTTTT
TRBV12-3/TRBV12-4	TRBJ1-2	.	few	CASSFQRTGYGYTF	TGTGCCAGCAGCTTCCAAAGAACAGGGTATGGCTACACCTTC
TRBV29-1	TRBJ1-2	.	.	CSVLIQDSRANYGYTF	TGCAGCGTTTTAATCCAGGACAGTCGAGCTAACTATGGCTACACCTTC
TRBV11-2	TRBJ2-3	TRBD2	.	CASSSSSGLASDTQYF	TGTGCCAGCAGCTCCTCGTCGGGACTAGCATCCGATACGCAGTATTTT
TRBV6-2/TRBV6-3	TRBJ2-1	.	few	CASTPSGNEQFF	TGTGCCAGCACCCCCTCTGGGAATGAGCAGTTCTTC
TRBV7-9	TRBJ1-2	.	.	CASSPDGYTF	TGTGCCAGCAGCCCGGATGGCTACACCTTC
TRBV5-1	TRBJ2-4	.	few	CASSPVGLNLAKNIQYF	TGCGCCAGCAGCCCGGTGGGACTCAACCTAGCCAAAAACATTCAGTACTTC
TRBV12-3/TRBV12-4	TRBJ2-3	TRBD2	.	CASIPVAGASTDTQYF	TGTGCCAGCATCCCCGTAGCGGGGGCTAGCACAGATACGCAGTATTTT
TRBV7-9	TRBJ1-2	.	.	CASSPVSGAYGYTF	TGTGCCAGCAGCCCCGTGAGCGGGGCGTATGGCTACACCTTC
TRBV27	TRBJ2-5	TRBD2	once	CASSLLGTSGGRQETQYF	TGTGCCAGCAGTTTGCTCGGGACTAGCGGGGGGAGGCAAGAGACCCAGTACTTC
TRBV29-1	TRBJ2-1	.	.	CSAFGASSEQFF	TGCAGTGCCTTTGGGGCTAGTTCGGAGCAGTTCTTC
TRBV5-1	TRBJ2-7	TRBD2	.	CASSLASLAAPYNEQYF	TGCGCCAGCAGCTTGGCCTCTCTAGCGGCTCCCTACAATGAGCAGTACTTC
TRBV29-1	TRBJ1-1	.	.	CSVGVSNTEAFF	TGCAGCGTTGGTGTCAGCAACACTGAAGCTTTCTTT
TRBV4-2	TRBJ1-2	TRBD1	.	CASSQDHGQGVFDYGYTF	TGTGCCAGCAGCCAAGATCATGGACAGGGGGTTTTCGACTATGGCTACACCTTC
TRBV6-6	TRBJ1-6	.	.	CASSYRAGESPLHF	TGTGCCAGCAGTTATCGGGCAGGAGAGTCACCCCTCCACTTT
TRBV6-5	TRBJ2-3	TRBD2	.	CASSYSTSGRHTQYF	TGTGCCAGCAGTTACTCCACTAGCGGGAGGCATACGCAGTATTTT
TRBV6-5	TRBJ1-2	.	.	CASSSDRTFYGYTF	TGTGCCAGCAGTTCTGACAGAACCTTCTATGGCTACACCTTC
TRBV7-6	TRBJ2-7	.	.	CASSPRARRTYEQYF	TGTGCCAGCAGCCCCCGAGCTAGGCGGACCTACGAGCAGTACTTC
TRBV29-1	TRBJ2-7	.	.	CSVGTSAYEQYF	TGCAGCGTCGGCACCTCAGCCTACGAGCAGTACTTC
TRBV12-3/TRBV12-4	TRBJ1-2	.	.	CASSPRLLVVEANYGYTF	TGTGCCAGCAGTCCCCGCCTTCTTGTAGTTGAAGCTAACTATGGCTACACCTTC
TRBV27	TRBJ2-3	TRBD2	.	CASSLGLSAGGPKDTQYF	TGTGCCAGCAGTTTAGGTTTGTCGGCGGGAGGGCCTAAAGATACGCAGTATTTT
TRBV28	TRBJ2-7	.	.	CASSSNPGSGYEQYF	TGTGCCAGCAGTTCAAACCCGGGTTCGGGTTACGAGCAGTACTTC
TRBV5-5	TRBJ2-7	TRBD1	.	CASGPGQGGREQYF	TGTGCCAGCGGACCGGGACAGGGGGGTCGAGAGCAGTACTTC
TRBV25-1	TRBJ2-7	TRBD1	.	CASTPGGSYNEQYF	TGTGCCAGCACCCCAGGGGGTTCCTACAATGAGCAGTACTTC
TRBV2	TRBJ2-3	.	few	CATQGWDTQYF	TGTGCCACCCAAGGTTGGGATACGCAGTATTTT
TRBV6-2/TRBV6-3	TRBJ1-2	TRBD1	.	CASSLSGQGRENSGYTF	TGTGCCAGCAGCCTATCGGGACAGGGAAGGGAGAACAGCGGCTACACCTTC
TRBV12-3/TRBV12-4	TRBJ1-3	.	.	CASSLGGVTIYF	TGTGCCAGCAGTTTGGGGGGCGTCACCATATATTTT
TRBV4-3	TRBJ2-3	.	few	CASSQDNRGFRDTQYF	TGCGCCAGCAGCCAAGATAACCGAGGCTTCAGGGATACGCAGTATTTT
TRBV20-1	TRBJ1-1	.	.	CSARGWKGTDTEAFF	TGCAGTGCTAGAGGGTGGAAGGGGACGGACACTGAAGCTTTCTTT
TRBV30	TRBJ1-6	.	.	CAWSVGLKGNSPLHF	TGTGCCTGGAGTGTAGGACTGAAGGGGAATTCACCCCTCCACTTT